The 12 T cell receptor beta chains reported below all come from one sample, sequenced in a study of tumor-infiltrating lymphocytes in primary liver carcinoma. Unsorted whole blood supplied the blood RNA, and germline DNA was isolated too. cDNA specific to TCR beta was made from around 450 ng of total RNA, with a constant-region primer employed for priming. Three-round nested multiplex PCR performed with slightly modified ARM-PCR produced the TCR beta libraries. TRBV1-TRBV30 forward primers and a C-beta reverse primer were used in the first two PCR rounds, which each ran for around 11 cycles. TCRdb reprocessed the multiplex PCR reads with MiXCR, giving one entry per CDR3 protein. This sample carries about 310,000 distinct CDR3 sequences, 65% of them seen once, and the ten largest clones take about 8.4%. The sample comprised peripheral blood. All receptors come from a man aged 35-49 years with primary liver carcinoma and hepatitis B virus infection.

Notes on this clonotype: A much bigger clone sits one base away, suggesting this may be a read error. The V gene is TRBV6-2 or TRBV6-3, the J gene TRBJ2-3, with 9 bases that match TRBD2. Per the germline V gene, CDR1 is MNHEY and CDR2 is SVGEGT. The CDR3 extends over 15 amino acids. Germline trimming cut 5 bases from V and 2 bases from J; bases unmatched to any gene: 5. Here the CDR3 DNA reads TGTGCCAGCAGTAGACTAGCGGCAGCCACAGATACGCAGTATTTT. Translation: CASSRLAAATDTQYF.

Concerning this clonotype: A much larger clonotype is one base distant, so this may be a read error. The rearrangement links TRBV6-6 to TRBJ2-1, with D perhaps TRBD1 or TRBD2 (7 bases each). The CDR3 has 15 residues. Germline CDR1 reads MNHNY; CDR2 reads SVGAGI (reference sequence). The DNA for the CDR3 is TGTGCCAGCAGTGTGCAGGGGGGGTCGATCGGTGAGCGGTTCTTC. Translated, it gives CASSVQGGSIGERFF.

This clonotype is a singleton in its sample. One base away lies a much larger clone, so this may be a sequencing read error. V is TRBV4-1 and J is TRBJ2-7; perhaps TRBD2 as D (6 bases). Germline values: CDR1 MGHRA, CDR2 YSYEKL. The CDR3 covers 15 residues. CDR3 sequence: CASSQDLAESCEQYF. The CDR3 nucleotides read TGCGCCAGCAGCCAAGATTTAGCGGAGTCCTGCGAGCAGTACTTC.

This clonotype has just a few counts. The CDR3 DNA follows: TGTGCCAGCAGTTTAGATGGGACAGAAGACAATGAGCAGTTCTTC. This gives the protein CASSLDGTEDNEQFF. V usage is TRBV12-3 or TRBV12-4 and J usage is TRBJ2-1, with TRBD1 identical over 7 bases. The CDR3 runs 15 residues. V gave up 1 base and J gave up 5 bases; unmatched junction bases: 5.

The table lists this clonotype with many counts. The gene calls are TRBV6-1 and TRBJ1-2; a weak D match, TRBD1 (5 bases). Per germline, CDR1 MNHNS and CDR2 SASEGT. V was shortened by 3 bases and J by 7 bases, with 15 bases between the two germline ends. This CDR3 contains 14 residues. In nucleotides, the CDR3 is TGTGCCAGCAGTGAGGGACTCCCGTCTCGTGGCTACACCTTC. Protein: CASSEGLPSRGYTF.

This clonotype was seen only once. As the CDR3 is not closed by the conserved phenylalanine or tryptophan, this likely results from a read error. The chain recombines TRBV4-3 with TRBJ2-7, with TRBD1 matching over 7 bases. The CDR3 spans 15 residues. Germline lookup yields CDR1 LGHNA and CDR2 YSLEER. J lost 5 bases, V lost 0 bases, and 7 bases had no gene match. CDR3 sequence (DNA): TGCGCCAGCAGCCAAGATTCGGGAACAGGGGACGAGCAGTACATC. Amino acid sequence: CASSQDSGTGDEQYI.

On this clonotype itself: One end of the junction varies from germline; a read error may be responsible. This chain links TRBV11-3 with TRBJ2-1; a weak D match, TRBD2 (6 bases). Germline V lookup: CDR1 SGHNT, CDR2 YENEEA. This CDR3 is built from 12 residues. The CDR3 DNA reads TGTACTAGCAGCTTAAATGCCAATGAGCAATTCTTC. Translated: CTSSLNANEQFF.

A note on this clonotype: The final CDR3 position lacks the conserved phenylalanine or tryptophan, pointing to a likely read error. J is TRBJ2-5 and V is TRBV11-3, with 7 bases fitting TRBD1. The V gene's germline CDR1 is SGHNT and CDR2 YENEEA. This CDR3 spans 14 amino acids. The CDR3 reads CGSSTGTAHETQYI. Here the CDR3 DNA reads TGTGGCAGCAGCACCGGGACAGCCCATGAGACCCAGTACATC.

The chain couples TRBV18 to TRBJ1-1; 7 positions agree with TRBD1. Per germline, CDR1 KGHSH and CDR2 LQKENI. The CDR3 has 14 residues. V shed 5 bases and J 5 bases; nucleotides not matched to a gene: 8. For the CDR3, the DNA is TGTGCCAGCTCATCACAGGGGAGGGAGACTGAAGCTTTCTTT. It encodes CASSSQGRETEAFF.

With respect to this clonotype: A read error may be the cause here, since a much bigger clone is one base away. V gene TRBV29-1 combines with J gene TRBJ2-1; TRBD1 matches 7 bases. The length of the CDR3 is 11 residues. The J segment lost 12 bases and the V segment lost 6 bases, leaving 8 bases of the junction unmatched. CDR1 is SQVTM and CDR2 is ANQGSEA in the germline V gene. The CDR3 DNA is TGCAGCGTCGACTACAGGGGCGCGCAGTTCTTC. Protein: CSVDYRGAQFF.

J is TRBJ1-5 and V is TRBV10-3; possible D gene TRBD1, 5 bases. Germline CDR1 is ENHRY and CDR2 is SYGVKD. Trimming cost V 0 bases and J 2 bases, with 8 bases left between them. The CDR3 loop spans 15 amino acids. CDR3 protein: CAISESGGGNQPQHF. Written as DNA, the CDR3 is TGTGCCATCAGTGAGTCGGGAGGGGGCAATCAGCCCCAGCATTTT.

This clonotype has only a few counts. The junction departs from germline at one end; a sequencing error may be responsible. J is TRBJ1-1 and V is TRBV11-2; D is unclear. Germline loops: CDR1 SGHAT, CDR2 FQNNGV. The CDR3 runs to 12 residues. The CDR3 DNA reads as TGTGCTAGCAGCTTAGTTGTATCTGAAGCTTTCTTT. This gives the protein CASSLVVSEAFF. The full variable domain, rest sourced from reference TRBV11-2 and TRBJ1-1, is EAGVAQSPRYKIIEKRQSVAFWCNPISGHATLYWYQQILGQGPKLLIQFQNNGVVDDSQLPKDRFSAERLKGVDSTLKIQPAKLEDSAVYLCASSLVVSEAFFGQGTRLTVV.